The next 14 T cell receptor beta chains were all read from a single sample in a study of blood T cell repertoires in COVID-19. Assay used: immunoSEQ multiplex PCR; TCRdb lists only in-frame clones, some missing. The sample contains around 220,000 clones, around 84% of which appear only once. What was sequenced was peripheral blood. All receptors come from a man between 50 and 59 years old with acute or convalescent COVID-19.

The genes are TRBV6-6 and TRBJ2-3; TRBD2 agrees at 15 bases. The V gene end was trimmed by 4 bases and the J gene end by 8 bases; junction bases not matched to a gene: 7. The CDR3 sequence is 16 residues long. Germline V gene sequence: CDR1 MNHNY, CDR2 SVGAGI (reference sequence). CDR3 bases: TGTGCCAGCAGTTTTTCCGGGACTAGCGGGGGGACTACGCAGTATTTT. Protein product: CASSFSGTSGGTTQYF.

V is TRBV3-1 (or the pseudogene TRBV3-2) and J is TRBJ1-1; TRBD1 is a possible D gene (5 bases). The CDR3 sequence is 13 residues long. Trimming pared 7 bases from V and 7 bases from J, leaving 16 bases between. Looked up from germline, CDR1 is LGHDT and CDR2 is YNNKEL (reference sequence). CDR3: CASTLWGEGEAFF. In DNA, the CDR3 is TGTGCCAGCACCCTATGGGGGGAGGGTGAAGCTTTCTTT.

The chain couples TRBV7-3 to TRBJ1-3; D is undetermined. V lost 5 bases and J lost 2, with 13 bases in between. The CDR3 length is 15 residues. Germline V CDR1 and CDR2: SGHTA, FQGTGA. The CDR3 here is CASSLNGSPGNTIYF. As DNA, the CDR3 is TGTGCCAGCAGCCTAAACGGGAGTCCTGGAAACACCATATATTTT.

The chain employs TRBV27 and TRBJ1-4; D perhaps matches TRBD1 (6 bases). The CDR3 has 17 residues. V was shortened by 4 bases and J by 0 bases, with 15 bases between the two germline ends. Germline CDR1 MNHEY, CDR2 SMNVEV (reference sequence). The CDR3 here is CASSSNRVAATNEKLFF. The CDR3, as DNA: TGTGCCAGCAGTTCGAACAGGGTCGCCGCAACTAATGAAAAACTGTTTTTT.

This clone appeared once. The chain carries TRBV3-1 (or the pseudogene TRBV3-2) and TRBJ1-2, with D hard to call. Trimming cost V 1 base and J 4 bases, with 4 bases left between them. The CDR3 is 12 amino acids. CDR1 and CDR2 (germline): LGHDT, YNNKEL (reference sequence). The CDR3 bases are TGTGCCAGCAGCCAAGCGGTCTATGGCTACACCTTC. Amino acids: CASSQAVYGYTF.

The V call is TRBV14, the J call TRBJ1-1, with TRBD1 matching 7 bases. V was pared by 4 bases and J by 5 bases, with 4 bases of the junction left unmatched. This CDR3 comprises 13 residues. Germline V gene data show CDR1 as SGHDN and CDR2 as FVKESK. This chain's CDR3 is CASSLQGKTEAFF. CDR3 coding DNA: TGTGCCAGCAGCCTACAGGGGAAGACTGAAGCTTTCTTT.

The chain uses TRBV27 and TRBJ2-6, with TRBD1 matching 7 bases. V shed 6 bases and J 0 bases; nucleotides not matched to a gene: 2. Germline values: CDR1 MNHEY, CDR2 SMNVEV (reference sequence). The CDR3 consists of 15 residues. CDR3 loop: CASRPGGSGANVLTF. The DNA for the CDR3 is TGTGCCAGCAGACCAGGGGGCTCTGGGGCCAACGTCCTGACTTTC.

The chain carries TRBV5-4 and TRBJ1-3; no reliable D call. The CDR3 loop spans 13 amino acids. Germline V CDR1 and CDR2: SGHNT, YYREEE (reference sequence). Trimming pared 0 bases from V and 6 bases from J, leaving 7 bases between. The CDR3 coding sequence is TGTGCCAGCAGCTTGGTTTCAGAAAACACCATATATTTT. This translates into CASSLVSENTIYF. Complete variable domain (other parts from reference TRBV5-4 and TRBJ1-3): ETGVTQSPTHLIKTRGQQVTLRCSSQSGHNTVSWYQQALGQGPQFIFQYYREEENGRGNFPPRFSGLQFPNYSSELNVNALELDDSALYLCASSLVSENTIYFGEGSWLTVV.

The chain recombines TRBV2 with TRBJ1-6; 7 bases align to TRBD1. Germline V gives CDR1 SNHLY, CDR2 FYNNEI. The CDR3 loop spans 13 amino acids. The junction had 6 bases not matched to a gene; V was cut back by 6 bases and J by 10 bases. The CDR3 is CASRTGLASPLHF. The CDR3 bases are TGTGCCAGCAGGACAGGGTTGGCGTCACCCCTCCACTTT. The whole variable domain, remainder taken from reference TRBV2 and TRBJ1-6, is EPEVTQTPSHQVTQMGQEVILRCVPISNHLYFYWYRQILGQKVEFLVSFYNNEISEKSEIFDDQFSVERPDGSNFTLKIRSTKLEDSAMYFCASRTGLASPLHFGNGTRLTVT.

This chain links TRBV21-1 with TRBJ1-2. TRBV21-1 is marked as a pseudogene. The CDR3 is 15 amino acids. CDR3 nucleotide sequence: TGTGCCAGCAGCAAAGCCGGGGTGCACGACTATGGCTACACCTTC. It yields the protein CASSKAGVHDYGYTF.

The CDR3 DNA follows: TGTGCCAGCAATGGGGCTGGGTATGGCTACACCTTC. This gives the protein CASNGAGYGYTF. The V and J genes are TRBV12-3 or TRBV12-4 and TRBJ1-2, with a tentative D call TRBD1 (5 bases). This CDR3 has 12 amino acids. With 7 bases removed from V and 5 bases from J, the gap between germline ends came to 11 bases.

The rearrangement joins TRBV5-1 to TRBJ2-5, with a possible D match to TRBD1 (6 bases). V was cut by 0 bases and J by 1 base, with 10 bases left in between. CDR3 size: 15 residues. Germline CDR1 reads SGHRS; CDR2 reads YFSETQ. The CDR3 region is CASSLGAGVQETQYF. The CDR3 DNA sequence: TGCGCCAGCAGCTTGGGGGCAGGGGTCCAAGAGACCCAGTACTTC.

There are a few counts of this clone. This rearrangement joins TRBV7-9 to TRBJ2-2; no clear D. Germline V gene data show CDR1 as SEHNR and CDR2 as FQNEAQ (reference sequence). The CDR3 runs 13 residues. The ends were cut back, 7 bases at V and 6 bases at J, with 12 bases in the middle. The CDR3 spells CASNSFSPGELFF. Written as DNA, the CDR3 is TGTGCCAGCAACAGCTTTTCACCCGGGGAGCTGTTTTTT.

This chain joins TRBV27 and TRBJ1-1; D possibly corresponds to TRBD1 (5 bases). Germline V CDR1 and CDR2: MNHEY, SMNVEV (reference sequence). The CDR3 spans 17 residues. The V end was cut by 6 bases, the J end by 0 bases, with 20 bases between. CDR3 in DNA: TGTGCCAGCAGCCGCCAGGGTCCTAGGACTATGAACACTGAAGCTTTCTTT. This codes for CASSRQGPRTMNTEAFF.